This T cell receptor beta chain is from a study of graft-versus-host responses after intestinal transplantation. Of note for this clone: The antigen remains unidentified.

Assay used: immunoSEQ multiplex PCR; TCRdb lists only in-frame clones, some missing. The repertoire includes tens of thousands of clones, 85% to 95% of them detected once, and less than 0.6% sits in the top ten. Losses at the gene ends were 0 bases for V and 5 bases for J; bases not matched to a gene: 11. Germline-derived CDR1 and CDR2 are WNHNN and SYGVQD (reference sequence). The CDR3 extends over 18 amino acids. Study conclusions and caveats: Circulating GvH clone levels at their peak were associated with HvG declines (early post-transplant).

This chain uses TRBV10-1 with TRBJ2-3, with TRBD1 identical over 10 bases. The specimen comprised unstimulated CD8+ T cells sorted from spleen or lymph node cells, sampled before intestinal transplant. The sequence came from a human donor who received an intestinal transplant. CDR3 protein: CASSESTVGQGEEDTQYF. The DNA for the CDR3 is TGCGCCAGCAGTGAGTCGACAGTAGGACAGGGGGAGGAAGATACGCAGTATTTT.